This T cell receptor beta chain emerged from a study of molecular identifiers for immune sequencing clone quantification. This clonotype has at least ten counts. Antigen specificity is unknown. Sorting selected naive CD8 T cells with a CD8+CD4-CCR7+CD45RA+ phenotype. Study-wide points: Highly expanded clone sizes could be underestimated by identical TCR molecules sharing a barcode. Jurkat TCR RNA spiked in from one cell (amid about 980,000 naive cells) was reportedly detectable.

CDR1 and CDR2 (germline): DFQATT, SNEGSKA (reference sequence). V was pared by 4 bases and J by 6 bases, with 10 bases between. The CDR3 loop spans 12 amino acids. Listed TCR primers, together with previously described methods, were used for the bulk TCR libraries. TCRdb reanalysed the PCR reads using MiXCR and keeps one entry per CDR3 protein. The data contain approximately 680,000 distinct CDR3 sequences, 25% of them singletons. This TCR was sampled from a human donor in good health. Some libraries in this study had Jurkat cell RNA spiked in. The chain employs TRBV20-1 and TRBJ1-5; D might be TRBD1 (5 bases). The sequencing sample was made of naive CD8+ T cells from blood, with Jurkat cell RNA spiked in. The subset is: FACS-sorted CD8+CD4-CCR7+CD45RA+ naive T cells. The DNA of the CDR3 is TGCAGTGCTATCGGGGGGTCTCAGCCCCAGCATTTT. Protein: CSAIGGSQPQHF.